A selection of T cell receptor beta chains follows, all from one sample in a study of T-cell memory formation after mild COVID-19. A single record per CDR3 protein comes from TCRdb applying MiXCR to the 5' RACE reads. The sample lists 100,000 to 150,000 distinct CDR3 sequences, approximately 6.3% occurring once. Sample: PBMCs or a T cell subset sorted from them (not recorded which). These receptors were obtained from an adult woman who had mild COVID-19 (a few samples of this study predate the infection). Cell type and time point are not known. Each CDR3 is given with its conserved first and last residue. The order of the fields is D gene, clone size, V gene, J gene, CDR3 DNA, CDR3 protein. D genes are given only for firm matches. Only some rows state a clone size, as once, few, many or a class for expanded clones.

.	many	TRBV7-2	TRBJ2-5	TGTGCCAGCAGTCCTCCGGGGTGGGAGACCCAGTACTTC	CASSPPGWETQYF
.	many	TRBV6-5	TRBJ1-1	TGTGCCAGCAGCACCCAGGGGTATGAAGCTTTCTTT	CASSTQGYEAFF
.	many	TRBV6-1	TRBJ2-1	TGTGCCAGCATTTCGACTAGTTCGTACGGTGAGCAGTTCTTC	CASISTSSYGEQFF
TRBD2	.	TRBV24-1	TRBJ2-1	TGTGCCACTGATGGAGCGGGAGACCATGAGCAGTTCTTC	CATDGAGDHEQFF
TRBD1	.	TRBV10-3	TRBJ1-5	TGTGCCATCAGTGGCCCTCCGACAGGGAAAAGCAATCAGCCCCAGCATTTT	CAISGPPTGKSNQPQHF
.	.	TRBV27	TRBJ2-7	TGTGCCAGCAGTTTATTTCCCCCATTCCCCGGGCTACCCTACGAGCAGTACTTC	CASSLFPPFPGLPYEQYF
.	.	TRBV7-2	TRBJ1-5	TGTGCCAGCAGCTCGTGGGGGAATAGCAATCAGCCCCAGCATTTT	CASSSWGNSNQPQHF
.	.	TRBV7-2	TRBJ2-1	TGTGCCAGCAGCTTAGTGGGGTGGGGGAACTACAATGAGCAGTTCTTC	CASSLVGWGNYNEQFF
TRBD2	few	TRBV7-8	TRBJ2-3	TGTGCCAGCAGCCCCTTTGGGGGGGGGGGCACAGATACGCAGTATTTT	CASSPFGGGGTDTQYF
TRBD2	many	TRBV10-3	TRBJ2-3	TGTGCCATCAGTGAGTCGTTGTCGGCGGGAGTTTTGGATACGCAGTATTTT	CAISESLSAGVLDTQYF
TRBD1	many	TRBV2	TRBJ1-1	TGTGCCAGCAGTGAGAGACCGGGACAGGTCGTCACTGAAGCTTTCTTT	CASSERPGQVVTEAFF
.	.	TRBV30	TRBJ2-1	TGTGCCTGGAGTGGATCGACGGTACAGCAGTTCTTC	CAWSGSTVQQFF
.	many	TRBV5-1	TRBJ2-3	TGCGCCAGCGCGAGGGGGTTTACAGATACGCAGTATTTT	CASARGFTDTQYF
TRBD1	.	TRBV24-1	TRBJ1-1	TGTGCCACCAGTGGGACAGGGGCTCCCACTGAAGCTTTCTTT	CATSGTGAPTEAFF
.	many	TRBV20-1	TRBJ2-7	TGCAGTGCTAGGGCGACTGGGACTTCCTACGAGCAGTACTTC	CSARATGTSYEQYF
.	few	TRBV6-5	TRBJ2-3	TGTGCCAGCAGTTACTCTCGGGGGAGTGCAGATACGCAGTATTTT	CASSYSRGSADTQYF
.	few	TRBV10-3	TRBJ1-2	TGTGCCATCAGTCGGCAGAGCCTAAATAATTTCTATGGCTACACCTTC	CAISRQSLNNFYGYTF
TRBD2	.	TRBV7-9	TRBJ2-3	TGTGCCAGCAGCTCGACTAGCGTTAGGACAGATACGCAGTATTTT	CASSSTSVRTDTQYF
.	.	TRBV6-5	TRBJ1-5	TGTGCCAGCAGTTACTCCCCAGTTAATCAGCCCCAGCATTTT	CASSYSPVNQPQHF
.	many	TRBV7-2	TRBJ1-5	TGTGCCAGCAGCCGCAGCCGGGGTAATCAGCCCCAGCATTTT	CASSRSRGNQPQHF
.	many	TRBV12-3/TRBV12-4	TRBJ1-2	TGTGCCAGCAGCCGTGGTGGGGTTAGTTTCGGTGGCTACACCTTC	CASSRGGVSFGGYTF
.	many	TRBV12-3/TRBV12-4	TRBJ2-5	TGTGCCAGCAGTTTAAGCGGCCCCCAGGGGACCCAGTACTTC	CASSLSGPQGTQYF
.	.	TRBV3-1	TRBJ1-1	TGTGCCAGCAGCCAAGAAGGATGGGGCACTGAAGCTTTCTTT	CASSQEGWGTEAFF
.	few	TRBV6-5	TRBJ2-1	TGTGCCAGCTTCGGGAGCTCCTACAATGAGCAGTTCTTC	CASFGSSYNEQFF
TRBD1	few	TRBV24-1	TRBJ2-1	TGTGCCACCAGTGAAAACAGGGGCCTCGGCTCCTACAATGAGCAGTTCTTC	CATSENRGLGSYNEQFF
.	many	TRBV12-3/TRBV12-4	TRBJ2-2	TGTGCCAGCAGTTTATCGGCGAACACCGGGGAGCTGTTTTTT	CASSLSANTGELFF
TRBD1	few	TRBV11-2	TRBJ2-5	TGTGCCAGCAGCTTAGCCCTACAGGGGGAGACCCAGTACTTC	CASSLALQGETQYF
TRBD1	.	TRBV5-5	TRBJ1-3	TGTGCCAGCAGAACGTTGGGGACAGCCGGAAACACCATATATTTT	CASRTLGTAGNTIYF
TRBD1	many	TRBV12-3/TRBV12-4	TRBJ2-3	TGTGCCAGCAGCAGACAGGGCGGCACAGATACGCAGTATTTT	CASSRQGGTDTQYF
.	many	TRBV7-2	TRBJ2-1	TGTGCCAGCAGCTTAGACCCGAACTACAATGAGCAGTTCTTC	CASSLDPNYNEQFF
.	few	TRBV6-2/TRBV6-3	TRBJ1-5	TGTGCCAGCATCGGCAGGGCAGTAGTAGAGCCCCAGCATTTT	CASIGRAVVEPQHF
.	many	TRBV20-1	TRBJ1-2	TGCAGTGCTAGATGGCGCAGCCCCTTTAACTATGGCTACACCTTC	CSARWRSPFNYGYTF
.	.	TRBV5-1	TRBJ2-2	TGCGCCAGCAGCTTGGAACCCAAAGGAACCGGGGAGCTGTTTTTT	CASSLEPKGTGELFF
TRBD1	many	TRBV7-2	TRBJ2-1	TGTGCCAGCAGCCCCCGACAGGGTTATTACAATGAGCAGTTCTTC	CASSPRQGYYNEQFF
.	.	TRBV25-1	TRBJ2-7	TGTGCCAGCATGGGCGACTTTTTGTACGAGCAGTACTTC	CASMGDFLYEQYF
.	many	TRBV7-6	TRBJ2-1	TGTGCCAGCAGCTTGGGCTCCAGGTGGGCAGGGCTTAAGAATGAGCAGTTCTTC	CASSLGSRWAGLKNEQFF
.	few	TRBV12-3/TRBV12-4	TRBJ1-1	TGTGCCAGCAGTCCTCAGGTGAACTCTGAAGCTTTCTTT	CASSPQVNSEAFF
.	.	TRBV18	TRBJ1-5	TGTGCCAGCTCACCGGCGCTCAATCAGCCCCAGCATTTT	CASSPALNQPQHF
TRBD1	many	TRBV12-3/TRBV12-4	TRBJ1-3	TGTGCCAGCAGTTTTTCACAGGGGTTATCCCACCGAACCACCATATATTTT	CASSFSQGLSHRTTIYF
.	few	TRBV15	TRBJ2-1	TGTGCCACCAGCGGGGGTGGATACAATGAGCAGTTCTTC	CATSGGGYNEQFF
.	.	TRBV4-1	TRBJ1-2	TGCGCCAGCACCCCGGAGCCGGGGCTCACCGGGGGCTACACCTTC	CASTPEPGLTGGYTF
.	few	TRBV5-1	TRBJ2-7	TGCGCCAGCAGCATCGGGGCGGCCTACGAGCAGTACTTC	CASSIGAAYEQYF
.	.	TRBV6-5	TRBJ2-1	TGTGCCAGCAGTCCTACTAGCAGCTCCTACAATGAGCAGTTCTTC	CASSPTSSSYNEQFF
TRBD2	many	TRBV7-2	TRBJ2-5	TGTGCCAGCAGCCCCGGGGGAGGGGAAGAGACCCAGTACTTC	CASSPGGGEETQYF
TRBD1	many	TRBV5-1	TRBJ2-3	TGCGCCAGCAGCTTGGGATGGGACAGGGTCACAGATACGCAGTATTTT	CASSLGWDRVTDTQYF
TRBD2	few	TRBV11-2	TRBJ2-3	TGTGCCAGCAGCTATAGGCGGGGGGGCACAGATACGCAGTATTTT	CASSYRRGGTDTQYF
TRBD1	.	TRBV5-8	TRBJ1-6	TGTGCCAGCAGCTTGACAGGGGAGAATTCACCCCTCCACTTT	CASSLTGENSPLHF
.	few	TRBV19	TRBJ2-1	TGTGCCAGTAGTACCAGGCGGAATGAGCAGTTCTTC	CASSTRRNEQFF
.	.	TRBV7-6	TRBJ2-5	TGTGCCAGCAGCTTAAATAGGAAAGAGACCCAGTACTTC	CASSLNRKETQYF
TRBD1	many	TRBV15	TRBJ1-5	TGTGCCACCGGACGGGACAGGGGGAGTTTAAAACAGCCCCAGCATTTT	CATGRDRGSLKQPQHF
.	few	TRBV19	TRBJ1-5	TGTGCCAGTAGCGGGGCGAGGAATCAGCCCCAGCATTTT	CASSGARNQPQHF
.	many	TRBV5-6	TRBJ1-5	TGTGCCAGCAGCTCCCGAGGGGGCAATCAGCCCCAGCATTTT	CASSSRGGNQPQHF
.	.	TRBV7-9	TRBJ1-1	TGTGCCAGCAGCCTCGGGGACCGAGGGGGCACTGAAGCTTTCTTT	CASSLGDRGGTEAFF
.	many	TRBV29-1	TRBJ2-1	TGCAGCGTTGAAAGGCTCGGGAAAAACAATGAGCAGTTCTTC	CSVERLGKNNEQFF
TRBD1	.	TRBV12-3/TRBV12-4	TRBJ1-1	TGTGCCAGCAGTCCCCGGGACAGCTCGAACACTGAATCTTTCTTT	CASSPRDSSNTESFF
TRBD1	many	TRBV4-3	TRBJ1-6	TGCGCCAGCAGCCCTAACAGGGGACTATCAAGTTCACCCCTCCACTTT	CASSPNRGLSSSPLHF
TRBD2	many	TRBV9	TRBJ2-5	TGTGCCAGCAGCGGGCGGGGGTACCAAGAGACCCAGTACTTC	CASSGRGYQETQYF
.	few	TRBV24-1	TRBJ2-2	TGTGCAACCAGTGATCTCGGGGGCCGGAACACCGGGGAGCTGTTTTTT	CATSDLGGRNTGELFF
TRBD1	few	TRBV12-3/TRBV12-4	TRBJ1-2	TGTGCCAGCAGTTTAGCGGGACAGGGAGCGTATGGCTACACCTTC	CASSLAGQGAYGYTF
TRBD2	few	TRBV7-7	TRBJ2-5	TGTGCCAGCAGGGCTAGCGGGCAAGAGACCCAGTACTTC	CASRASGQETQYF